Following are 30 T cell receptor beta chains from one sample sequenced in a study of shared clonotypes between healthy human individuals. Method: immunoSEQ multiplex PCR; TCRdb's copy keeps in-frame clones and lacks some. The sample has 650,000 to 700,000 clones, about nine tenths seen once. The sequencing sample was made of memory CD8+ T cells from PBMCs. The subset here: CD45RO+ cells pooled with CCR7-negative TemRA cells. The receptors shown here come from a man aged 18 to 29 in good health. Some clones in this sample may be carry-over from other donors' samples.

The chain has TRBV9 and TRBJ1-1, with TRBD1 matching over 7 bases. Germline lookup yields CDR1 SGDLS and CDR2 YYNGEE. J gave up 5 bases and V 1 base, and 5 bases lay outside the gene matches. This CDR3 spans 14 amino acids. Written as DNA, the CDR3 is TGTGCCAGCAGCGTATGGGCAGGGGGGACTGAAGCTTTCTTT. The encoded protein is CASSVWAGGTEAFF.

The rearrangement uses TRBV5-1 and TRBJ2-6; 8 nucleotides match TRBD1. The CDR3 totals 21 residues. CDR1 is SGHRS and CDR2 is YFSETQ in the germline V gene. With V trimmed by 4 bases and J by 0 bases, 18 bases remained unmatched. The CDR3: CASSPSSWSGGPSSGANVLTF. The CDR3 coding sequence is TGCGCCAGCAGCCCCTCTAGCTGGTCAGGGGGCCCCTCCTCTGGGGCCAACGTCCTGACTTTC.

This clone appeared a single time. The chain joins TRBV4-3 to TRBJ1-5; no reliable D call. The CDR3 spans 14 residues. Trimming removed 3 bases from V and 0 bases from J, with 6 bases in between. The V gene's germline CDR1 is LGHNA and CDR2 YSLEER. The CDR3 loop reads CASSQGVSNQPQHF. In DNA, the CDR3 is TGCGCCAGCAGCCAGGGAGTTAGCAATCAGCCCCAGCATTTT.

In this sample, this clone turned up a few times. V gene TRBV4-1 combines with J gene TRBJ1-1, with D unresolved. This CDR3 is built from 14 residues. Trimming left V 0 bases short and J 1 base short, with 6 bases between. Germline assignment: CDR1 MGHRA and CDR2 YSYEKL. The CDR3, as DNA: TGCGCCAGCAGCCAAGAATCGAGGAACACTGAAGCTTTCTTT. This encodes CASSQESRNTEAFF.

The sample holds many counts of this clone. J is TRBJ2-7 and V is TRBV7-8, with 9 bases identical to TRBD2. Germline CDR1 reads SGHVS; CDR2 reads FQNEAQ. Losses at the gene ends were 4 bases for V and 3 bases for J; bases not matched to a gene: 10. This CDR3 has 16 amino acids. For the CDR3, the DNA is TGTGCCAGCAGCTCACGAGTGACTAGCGGCCACTACGAGCAGTACTTC. Its protein product is CASSSRVTSGHYEQYF.

The genes are TRBV19 and TRBJ1-4, with D unresolved. The CDR3 contains 14 residues. V was clipped by 7 bases and J by 7 bases, with 16 bases between them. Per the germline V gene, CDR1 is LNHDA and CDR2 is SQIVND (reference sequence). The DNA of the CDR3 is TGTGCCAGTAAAACCCTCCTGGATAGTGAAAAACTGTTTTTT. It translates to CASKTLLDSEKLFF.

The chain employs TRBV6-5 and TRBJ2-5, with D perhaps TRBD1 (7 bases). V was cut by 3 bases and J by 5 bases, with 16 bases left in between. In germline, CDR1 is MNHEY, CDR2 SVGAGI. There are 15 residues in the CDR3. CDR3 DNA sequence: TGTGCCAGCAGTTATCAGGGGGGCAGTATGGAGACCCAGTACTTC. Amino acid sequence: CASSYQGGSMETQYF.

The genes are TRBV15 and TRBJ2-7; D is undetermined. This CDR3 region has 13 residues. Per the germline V gene, CDR1 is LNHNV and CDR2 is YYDKDF (reference sequence). With 3 bases removed from V and 3 bases from J, the gap between germline ends came to 9 bases. CDR3 coding DNA: TGTGCCACCAGCAGTGCTGCTAGCTACGAGCAGTACTTC. Its translation is CATSSAASYEQYF.

The V call is TRBV11-3, the J call TRBJ2-3; TRBD1 matches at 7 bases. In germline, CDR1 is SGHNT, CDR2 YENEEA. This CDR3 spans 15 amino acids. The V gene end was trimmed by 4 bases and the J gene end by 0 bases; junction bases not matched to a gene: 4. CDR3 nucleotides: TGTGCCAGCAGCTCAGACAGGGATAGCACAGATACGCAGTATTTT. This sequence encodes CASSSDRDSTDTQYF.

The chain joins TRBV27 to TRBJ1-5, with D possibly TRBD1 on 6 matching bases. This CDR3 comprises 16 residues. The V end lost 6 bases, the J end lost 4 bases, and 19 bases lay between the germline ends. Germline V gene lookup returns CDR1 MNHEY and CDR2 SMNVEV (reference sequence). CDR3 nucleotides: TGTGCCAGCAGCTCTACCTTGGGCAGGGGTAATCAGCCCCAGCATTTT. Translating gives CASSSTLGRGNQPQHF.

The chain links TRBV28 to TRBJ1-1; no clear D. The CDR3 consists of 17 residues. V shed 6 bases and J shed 1 base, with 21 bases lying between them. Germline V gene data show CDR1 as MDHEN and CDR2 as SYDVKM. The CDR3 sequence: CASRLRRALARNTEAFF. The CDR3 coding sequence is TGTGCCAGCAGACTACGAAGGGCCCTCGCGAGGAACACTGAAGCTTTCTTT.

The V and J genes are TRBV6-5 and TRBJ2-7; maybe TRBD1 (8 bases). The CDR3 sequence is 16 residues long. Trimming left V 0 bases short and J 2 bases short, with 14 bases between. CDR1 is MNHEY and CDR2 is SVGAGI in the germline V gene. Here the CDR3 reads CASSYSTGGVAYEQYF. The CDR3 bases are TGTGCCAGCAGTTACTCAACAGGGGGGGTTGCCTACGAGCAGTACTTC.

V is TRBV6-5 and J is TRBJ2-1, with 9 bases that match TRBD2. This CDR3 is built from 16 residues. Germline-derived CDR1 and CDR2 are MNHEY and SVGAGI. The J segment lost 8 bases and the V segment lost 1 base, leaving 9 bases of the junction unmatched. The CDR3 DNA sequence: TGTGCCAGCAGTTACTGGGGCAGCGGGAGGTTCTATGAGCAGTTCTTC. Translating gives CASSYWGSGRFYEQFF.

A note on this clone: One end of the junction is discordant with germline, which a read error may explain. The chain links TRBV2 to TRBJ2-5; 11 bases map to TRBD2. The germline V gene has CDR1 SNHLY and CDR2 FYNNEI. The length of the CDR3 is 15 residues. CDR3 coding DNA: TGTGCCAGCAGGGAAGGGACTAGCGGAGTGGAGACCCAGTACTTC. Translation gives CASREGTSGVETQYF.

The chain couples TRBV19 to TRBJ2-6; D is ambiguous. The V and J ends lost 5 bases and 2 bases respectively, with 10 bases between them. The CDR3 contains 15 residues. In germline, CDR1 is LNHDA, CDR2 SQIVND (reference sequence). CDR3 residues: CASSSNFPGANVLTF. In DNA form, the CDR3 reads TGTGCCAGTAGTTCGAACTTTCCTGGGGCCAACGTCCTGACTTTC.

The gene calls are TRBV19 and TRBJ2-2, with D perhaps matching TRBD1 (5 bases). CDR1 is LNHDA and CDR2 is SQIVND in the germline V gene (reference sequence). V lost 7 bases, J lost 4 bases, and 16 bases lay in between. CDR3 size: 15 residues. Here the CDR3 DNA reads TGTGCCAGTACCATGGGGCCCCAGCCCACCGGGGAGCTGTTTTTT. Its protein is CASTMGPQPTGELFF.

On this clone: At one boundary the junction diverges from the germline segment, which might be a read error. The V call is TRBV6-6, the J call TRBJ1-1, with D tentatively TRBD1 (6 bases). The CDR3 contains 13 residues. Germline V gives CDR1 MNHNY, CDR2 SVGAGI (reference sequence). The CDR3 protein is CASRYYRETEAFF. The CDR3 nucleotides read TGTGCCAGCAGATACTACAGGGAAACTGAAGCTTTCTTT.

The CDR3 DNA reads as TGTGCCAGCAGTCCGGGGGGGTGGACGCAGTATTTT. Residues: CASSPGGWTQYF. This chain joins TRBV27 and TRBJ2-3, with TRBD2 matching over 8 bases. Germline CDR1 MNHEY, CDR2 SMNVEV (reference sequence). J lost 9 bases, V lost 5 bases, and 4 bases had no gene match. The CDR3 spans 12 residues.

The chain carries TRBV5-1 and TRBJ2-1, with a tentative D call TRBD2 (5 bases). The CDR3 is made up of 16 amino acids. V gave up 0 bases and J gave up 10 bases, with 20 bases separating them. Germline V lookup: CDR1 SGHRS, CDR2 YFSETQ. DNA for the CDR3: TGCGCCAGCAGCTTGGATTCGCGGCGGGTAGACCGCGAGCAGTTCTTC. It codes for CASSLDSRRVDREQFF.

The rearrangement links TRBV5-5 to TRBJ2-7; 10 bases match TRBD1. The V segment lost 3 bases and the J segment 2 bases; nucleotides outside the gene matches: 5. This CDR3 has 15 amino acids. Germline CDR1 SGHKS, CDR2 YYEKEE (reference sequence). CDR3 protein: CASSWPGQGTYEQYF. The CDR3 DNA sequence: TGTGCCAGCAGCTGGCCGGGACAGGGGACCTACGAGCAGTACTTC.

V is TRBV29-1 and J is TRBJ1-1; 9 nucleotides align to TRBD1. Trimming cost V 5 bases and J 7 bases; bases outside gene matches: 8. This CDR3 is 13 amino acids long. Germline V CDR1 and CDR2: SQVTM, ANQGSEA. The CDR3 loop is CSVCTGGLVEAFF. The CDR3 region has the DNA TGCAGCGTTTGCACAGGGGGCTTGGTTGAAGCTTTCTTT. Full variable domain (missing parts from reference TRBV29-1 and TRBJ1-1): SAVISQKPSRDICQRGTSLTIQCQVDSQVTMMFWYRQQPGQSLTLIATANQGSEATYESGFVIDKFPISRPNLTFSTLTVSNMSPEDSSIYLCSVCTGGLVEAFFGQGTRLTVV.

This clone was recorded only once. The genes are TRBV4-2 and TRBJ2-1; possibly TRBD2 for D (5 bases). Between the trimmed V and J ends, which lost 1 base and 7 bases, there was a span of 8 bases. This CDR3 is built from 13 residues. The germline V gene has CDR1 LGHNA and CDR2 YNFKEQ. The CDR3 bases are TGTGCCAGCAGCCAAGTTGACTATAATGAGCAGTTCTTC. Translating it yields CASSQVDYNEQFF.

The chain joins TRBV6-1 to TRBJ2-3, with TRBD1 identical over 12 bases. After removal of 8 bases from V and 4 bases from J, the junction contained 4 bases not matched to a gene. The CDR3 has 14 residues. Germline V gene data show CDR1 as MNHNS and CDR2 as SASEGT. CDR3 residues: CASDGTGGADTQYF. CDR3 coding DNA: TGTGCCAGCGACGGGACAGGGGGCGCAGATACGCAGTATTTT.

This clone came up once. The V call is TRBV27, the J call TRBJ2-7, with D perhaps matching TRBD2 (6 bases). V shed 11 bases and J shed 2 bases, with 22 bases lying between them. Germline V gene data show CDR1 as MNHEY and CDR2 as SMNVEV (reference sequence). CDR3 length: 15 residues. The CDR3 loop is CASGTGLPVPYEQYF. The DNA for the CDR3 is TGTGCCTCAGGGACGGGACTCCCGGTGCCCTACGAGCAGTACTTC.

This rearrangement joins TRBV27 to TRBJ2-1, with D perhaps TRBD1 (6 bases). The CDR3 covers 15 residues. V was cut by 6 bases and J by 0 bases, with 12 bases left in between. Germline lookup yields CDR1 MNHEY and CDR2 SMNVEV (reference sequence). CDR3 loop: CASRDDRSSYNEQFF. CDR3 coding DNA: TGTGCCAGCAGGGATGACAGGAGCTCCTACAATGAGCAGTTCTTC.

The J gene is TRBJ2-1, the V gene TRBV19, with 7 bases fitting TRBD2. Trimming cost V 1 base and J 3 bases; bases outside gene matches: 3. The CDR3 has 15 amino acids. Looked up from germline, CDR1 is LNHDA and CDR2 is SQIVND (reference sequence). The CDR3 spells CASSIVPSGYNEQFF. The CDR3 coding sequence is TGTGCCAGTAGTATAGTACCTAGCGGCTACAATGAGCAGTTCTTC.

This chain uses TRBV5-6 with TRBJ1-1; D gene ambiguous. Germline loops: CDR1 SGHDT, CDR2 YYEEEE. The V gene lost 3 bases and the J gene lost 0 bases, with 12 bases spanning the gap. The CDR3 is 15 amino acids. CDR3 region: CASSWMWGMNTEAFF. The CDR3 nucleotides read TGTGCCAGCAGCTGGATGTGGGGAATGAACACTGAAGCTTTCTTT.

This clone was seen just once. DNA of the CDR3: TGTGCCAGCAGCGGGCCCCGTCACGAGCAGTACTTC. This sequence encodes CASSGPRHEQYF. The chain is built from TRBV7-8 and TRBJ2-7; D ambiguous. Trimming took 5 bases from V and 5 from J, leaving 10 bases between them. The CDR3 runs 12 residues. CDR1 SGHVS and CDR2 FQNEAQ come from the germline V gene.

This clone has more than one count but fewer than ten. The rearrangement uses TRBV4-3 and TRBJ1-1; the D is unclear. The germline gives CDR1 LGHNA, CDR2 YSLEER. The CDR3 has 15 residues. The V end was cut by 1 base, the J end by 3 bases, with 12 bases between. CDR3 bases: TGCGCCAGCAGCCAAGGCCGGGTGGTGGACACTGAAGCTTTCTTT. As protein: CASSQGRVVDTEAFF.

The V and J genes are TRBV27 and TRBJ2-7; no firm D call. The CDR3 runs to 12 residues. The V gene lost 3 bases and the J gene lost 4 bases, with 7 bases spanning the gap. CDR1 and CDR2 (germline): MNHEY, SMNVEV (reference sequence). In DNA form, the CDR3 reads TGTGCCAGCAGTTTTGTCGGATACGAGCAGTACTTC. This codes for CASSFVGYEQYF.